The source of this T cell receptor (beta chain) is a study of CD8+CD57+ T cells in acquired aplastic anemia. Study in general: CD4+ and CD8+ cells, once sorted, gave DNA averaging about 3 ug. The study's findings and limits: Patients and controls shared twenty-nine CD8+ CDR3 sequences.

Template material for TCR beta VDJ and CDR3 profiling consisted of genomic DNA. TCRdb ran MiXCR on the reads and lists one entry per CDR3 protein. In the table there are 150,000 to 200,000 distinct CDR3 sequences, about half of which are singletons. Flow cytometry had shown expanded CD8+CD57+ cells in the patients chosen for sequencing. Severe acquired aplastic anemia affected all patients. Blood was sampled before the patients had received any therapy. This CDR3 spans 16 amino acids. Germline-derived CDR1 and CDR2 are SGHRS and YFSETQ. Losses at the gene ends were 4 bases for V and 0 bases for J; bases not matched to a gene: 9. As for this clonotype: Its target is unknown.

V gene TRBV5-1 combines with J gene TRBJ2-7, with 8 bases aligning to TRBD2. This sequence was found in a human donor with aplastic anemia. Sequenced material: sorted CD4+, CD8+, or CD8+CD57+ T cells (not recorded which) from PBMCs. DNA of the CDR3: TGCGCCAGCAGCGAAGGCACCGGGACTAGCTCCTACGAGCAGTACTTC. It is translated as CASSEGTGTSSYEQYF.